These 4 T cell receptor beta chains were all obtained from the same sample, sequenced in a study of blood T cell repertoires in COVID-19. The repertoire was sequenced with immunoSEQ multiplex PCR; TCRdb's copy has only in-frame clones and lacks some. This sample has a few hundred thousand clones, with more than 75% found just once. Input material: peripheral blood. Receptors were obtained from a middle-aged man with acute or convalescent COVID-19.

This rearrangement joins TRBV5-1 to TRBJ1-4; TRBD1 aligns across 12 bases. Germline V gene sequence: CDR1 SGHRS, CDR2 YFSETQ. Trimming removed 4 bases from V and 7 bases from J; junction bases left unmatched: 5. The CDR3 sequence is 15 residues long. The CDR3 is CASSTGDRGLEKLFF. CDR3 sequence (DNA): TGCGCCAGCAGCACGGGGGACAGGGGGCTTGAAAAACTGTTTTTT.

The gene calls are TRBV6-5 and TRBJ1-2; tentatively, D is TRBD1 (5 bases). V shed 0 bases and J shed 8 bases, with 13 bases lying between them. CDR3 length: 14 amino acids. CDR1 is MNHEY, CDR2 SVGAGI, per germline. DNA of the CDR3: TGTGCCAGCAGTTACTCAAGGCAGGGAGGGGGCTACACCTTC. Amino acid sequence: CASSYSRQGGGYTF.

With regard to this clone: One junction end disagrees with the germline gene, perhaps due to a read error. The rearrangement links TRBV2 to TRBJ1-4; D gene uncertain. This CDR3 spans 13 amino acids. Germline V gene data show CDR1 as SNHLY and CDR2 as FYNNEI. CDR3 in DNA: TGTGCCAGCATTGAAGGACTCCAGGAAAAACTGTTTTTT. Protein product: CASIEGLQEKLFF.

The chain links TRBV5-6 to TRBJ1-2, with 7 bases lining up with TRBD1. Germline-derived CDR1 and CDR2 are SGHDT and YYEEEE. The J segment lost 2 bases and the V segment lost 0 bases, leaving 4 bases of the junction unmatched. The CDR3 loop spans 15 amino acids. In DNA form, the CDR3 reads TGTGCCAGCAGCTTGGGGCCGGGACAGAACTATGGCTACACCTTC. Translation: CASSLGPGQNYGYTF.